Listed below are T cell receptor beta chains from one sample, sequenced in a study of breast tumors, draining lymph nodes, adjacent tissues. MiXCR was run by TCRdb on the multiplex PCR reads, yielding one entry per CDR3 protein. This sample has about 47,000 distinct CDR3 sequences, with under 30% found just once. Sequencing used breast tumor tissue. The source is a female donor with breast cancer. Some clones in this sample may be carry-over from other donors' samples. The CDR3 runs from the conserved cysteine through the conserved F or W. Fields, in order: J gene, V gene, D gene, clone size, CDR3 DNA, CDR3 protein. D genes are given only for firm matches. Expanded clones are given a class, and other clones once, few, many or no size at all.

TRBJ2-3,TRBV25-1,NA,many,TGTGCCAGCACCATACGAGCAGGGGCCGGCGCGCGTGGTTCAGATACGCAGTATTTT,CASTIRAGAGARGSDTQYF
TRBJ2-7,TRBV2,TRBD1,NA,TGTGCCAGCAGGGGGGGACAGGTCTACGAGCAGTACTTC,CASRGGQVYEQYF
TRBJ1-2,TRBV28,NA,many,TGTGCCAGCAGTTTATTCAGAGCTAACTATGGCTACACCTTC,CASSLFRANYGYTF
TRBJ2-5,TRBV6-1,NA,NA,TGTGCCAGCAGTAGTGTCTGGGGGAGACAAGAGACCCAGTACTTC,CASSSVWGRQETQYF
TRBJ2-2,TRBV7-3,NA,many,TGTGCCAGCAGCCCAATAGGGTTAACGGGGGAGCTGTTTTTT,CASSPIGLTGELFF
TRBJ2-1,TRBV27,NA,NA,TGTGCCAGCAGGATTAGGCGGGATCCCTACAATGAGCAGTTCTTC,CASRIRRDPYNEQFF
TRBJ1-4,TRBV12-3/TRBV12-4,NA,many,TGTGCCAGCAGTTTAGGGCAGGTGGGTTGGGAAAAACTGTTTTTT,CASSLGQVGWEKLFF
TRBJ2-1,TRBV15,TRBD2,many,TGTGCCACCAGCAGAGATAGCGGGACTTTCAATGAGCAGTTCTTC,CATSRDSGTFNEQFF
TRBJ2-7,TRBV29-1,NA,few,TGCAGCGTTAATCTCCAGGCCATAGGGGGAGACGAGCAGTACTTC,CSVNLQAIGGDEQYF
TRBJ1-4,TRBV12-3/TRBV12-4,TRBD1,many,TGTGCCAGCAGTTTAGGGGCAGGGGGCGTTGAAAAACTGTTTTTT,CASSLGAGGVEKLFF
TRBJ1-2,TRBV4-1,NA,many,TGCGCCAGCAGCCAACCCATAGAGGGAAGGTATGGCTACACCTTC,CASSQPIEGRYGYTF
TRBJ2-1,TRBV6-2/TRBV6-3,NA,many,TGTGCCAGCAGTTTACAGGGTATAATGTCCTACAATGAGCAGTTCTTC,CASSLQGIMSYNEQFF
TRBJ2-1,TRBV9,NA,many,TGTGCCAGCAGCGCCGCTGATGAGCAGTTCTTC,CASSAADEQFF
TRBJ2-5,TRBV20-1,NA,many,TGCAGTGCTAGCAAGGACTTAAGTTCGGAGACCCAGTACTTC,CSASKDLSSETQYF
TRBJ1-5,TRBV2,TRBD1,NA,TGTGCCAGCAGTGATTTCCCAGGGGGGGCCTATCAGCCCCAGCATTTT,CASSDFPGGAYQPQHF
TRBJ2-6,TRBV18,NA,many,TGTGCCAGCTCACCCAAAGGACCTAATAATTTAAGTGGGGCCAACGTCCTGACTTTC,CASSPKGPNNLSGANVLTF
TRBJ1-1,TRBV19,TRBD1,NA,TGTGCCAGTCGGACAGGGGTGGACACTGAAGCTTTCTTT,CASRTGVDTEAFF